This T cell receptor (beta chain) was captured in a study of blood T cells in healthy people across ages. Study-level background: Per two T cells, about one barcoded beta molecule was captured through template switching.

Overall study findings and caveats: It was the long-lived donors that had more naive CD4+ cells and higher diversity than aged donors. Roughly linearly, TCR beta diversity per million T cells fell as age increased.

This clonotype was recorded a few times. The target antigen is unknown. The authors ran a second PCR of about 6 to 11 cycles using a sample-barcoded 5' primer and a J-beta primer mix. A single record per CDR3 protein comes from TCRdb applying MiXCR to the 5' RACE reads. The sample yields hundreds of thousands of distinct CDR3 sequences, about 48% seen once. The sequencing sample was made of blood. This TCR derives from an elderly man in good health.

The CDR3 sequence is CASSYAPLARPPDTQYF. CDR3 in DNA: TGTGCCAGCAGTTACGCACCACTAGCGCGACCCCCGGATACGCAGTATTTT. The chain employs TRBV6-5 and TRBJ2-3; 7 bases agree with TRBD2. Germline-derived CDR1 and CDR2 are MNHEY and SVGAGI. The CDR3 spans 17 residues. Trimming at V came to 2 bases and at J to 6 bases, leaving 14 bases not matched to a gene.